The rows below give T cell receptor beta chains drawn from one sample of a study of blood T cell repertoires in COVID-19. Measured with immunoSEQ multiplex PCR; TCRdb has only the in-frame clones, and not every one. The table lists approximately 140,000 clones, 86% of them singletons. The specimen was PBMCs or T cells enriched from blood (not recorded which). These receptors were obtained from a woman in her 50s who had recovered from COVID-19. Both conserved end residues are part of each CDR3. A D gene is named only where the DNA matches it firmly. Clone size appears in some rows only: once, few, many, or a class for an expanded clone.

D gene: TRBD1; J gene: TRBJ2-2; V gene: TRBV9; clone size: NA; CDR3 protein: CASRSTGGGTGELFF; CDR3 DNA: TGTGCCAGCAGATCGACAGGGGGCGGCACCGGGGAGCTGTTTTTT
D gene: NA; J gene: TRBJ2-1; V gene: TRBV18; clone size: once; CDR3 protein: CASSPEASWSYNEQFF; CDR3 DNA: TGTGCCAGCTCACCAGAGGCTAGCTGGTCCTACAATGAGCAGTTCTTC
D gene: TRBD1; J gene: TRBJ2-5; V gene: TRBV5-1; clone size: few; CDR3 protein: CASSLNRGQETQYF; CDR3 DNA: TGCGCCAGCAGCCTTAACAGGGGGCAAGAGACCCAGTACTTC
D gene: NA; J gene: TRBJ1-1; V gene: TRBV6-5; clone size: NA; CDR3 protein: CASSYRTANTEAFF; CDR3 DNA: TGTGCCAGCAGTTACAGGACAGCGAACACTGAAGCTTTCTTT
D gene: TRBD1; J gene: TRBJ1-6; V gene: TRBV18; clone size: NA; CDR3 protein: CASSPSRTGENSPLHF; CDR3 DNA: TGTGCCAGCTCACCATCCCGGACAGGGGAAAATTCACCCCTCCACTTT
D gene: TRBD1; J gene: TRBJ1-6; V gene: TRBV29-1; clone size: NA; CDR3 protein: CSVRDRGGSPLHF; CDR3 DNA: TGCAGCGTCCGGGACAGGGGTGGTTCACCCCTCCACTTT
D gene: NA; J gene: TRBJ1-1; V gene: TRBV7-3; clone size: once; CDR3 protein: CASSLTPAGTEAFF; CDR3 DNA: TGTGCCAGCAGCTTAACACCGGCGGGCACTGAAGCTTTCTTT
D gene: TRBD1; J gene: TRBJ1-2; V gene: TRBV18; clone size: NA; CDR3 protein: CASSPGQGRANYGYTF; CDR3 DNA: TGTGCCAGCTCACCCGGACAGGGGCGGGCTAACTATGGCTACACCTTC
D gene: TRBD1; J gene: TRBJ2-7; V gene: TRBV11-3; clone size: NA; CDR3 protein: CASSLGSTGGEQYF; CDR3 DNA: TGTGCCAGCAGCTTAGGATCGACAGGGGGTGAGCAGTACTTC
D gene: NA; J gene: TRBJ1-5; V gene: TRBV5-5; clone size: NA; CDR3 protein: CASSLDRSGQPQHF; CDR3 DNA: TGTGCCAGCAGCTTGGACCGGAGCGGACAGCCCCAGCATTTT
D gene: NA; J gene: TRBJ2-7; V gene: TRBV18; clone size: once; CDR3 protein: CASSPNEGATASYEQYF; CDR3 DNA: TGTGCCAGCTCACCAAATGAAGGCGCGACAGCTTCCTACGAGCAGTACTTC
D gene: TRBD1; J gene: TRBJ1-2; V gene: TRBV18; clone size: NA; CDR3 protein: CASSPSEPGQGDGYTF; CDR3 DNA: TGTGCCAGCTCACCGTCCGAACCCGGACAGGGGGATGGCTACACCTTC
D gene: NA; J gene: TRBJ2-7; V gene: TRBV7-9; clone size: NA; CDR3 protein: CASSLGRGASYEQYF; CDR3 DNA: TGTGCCAGCAGCTTAGGCAGGGGGGCCTCCTACGAGCAGTACTTC